This T cell receptor (beta chain) appears in the sequencing data of a study of Graves' ophthalmopathy and Graves' hyperthyroidism (dated by TCRdb to the late 2010s). With regard to the full study: Peripheral blood was collected before any treatment was given, at the time of initial diagnosis. To tell Graves' ophthalmopathy apart from Graves' hyperthyroidism, and to predict which patients would progress to ophthalmopathy, the study relied on TCR beta repertoire signatures. In total, 135 blood samples were TCR-sequenced: 40 to 45 ophthalmopathy, 75 hyperthyroidism and some 17 hyperthyroidism-to-ophthalmopathy patients. To explore V-J signatures that distinguish ophthalmopathy from hyperthyroidism, a discovery set of more than 90 patients was enrolled, made up of 43 with ophthalmopathy and under 65 with stable hyperthyroidism. For independent validation, a separate cohort was made up of 18 hyperthyroidism patients plus 17 patients who later progressed from hyperthyroidism to ophthalmopathy. T-cell repertoires of thyroid tissue and blood were compared in more than 5 hyperthyroidism patients. After sampling, hyperthyroidism patients received methimazole starting at 30 mg daily, and ophthalmopathy patients received high-dose intravenous methylprednisolone. For training and testing, the 100 or so patients in the discovery cohort were randomly divided in a 7:3 ratio.

What the research found in general, with its limitations: Most expanded thyroid clonotypes with frequency above 0.001 were also detected in blood, suggesting blood repertoires may reflect the thyroid immune response. In validation, the model predicted ophthalmopathy progression with about 71% sensitivity and 72.22% specificity; some 13 predicted patients were CT-confirmed with GO in a median of approximately six months. Ophthalmopathy was separated from stable hyperthyroidism by the 13-signature model with 85% to 90% sensitivity and 81% to 84% specificity in cross-validation and with 80%/75% in the test set. No statistical method was used to set the sample size in advance, and the investigators knew which group each participant was assigned to.

This clonotype was found many times. The antigen it binds to is not known. Per-base qualities were not stored, and no clone one base away is much larger. The germline V gene yields MNHEY for CDR1 and SVGEGT for CDR2. Trimming removed 5 bases from V and 7 bases from J, leaving 12 bases between the germline ends. Including cysteine and phenylalanine, the CDR3 has 13 amino acids. Only CDR3 DNA remains: 39 bases, in frame from the first base. TCR beta CDR3 regions were amplified from RNA transcripts for repertoire sequencing. A first-round RT-PCR used HTBI primers with the Qiagen OneStep RT-PCR kit, followed by a second-round multiplex PCR, size selection and purification. Sequencing of the libraries was carried out on an Illumina HiSeq2000 in paired-end mode with 100 bp reads. From the authors' description of their analysis: SOAPnuke was used for read processing, and reads with adapters, uncalled bases, a mean Phred below 15, or no exact constant-primer or identifier match were discarded. COPE v1.2.5 was used to merge high-quality paired reads. Each unique nucleotide sequence was defined as a clonotype, and clonotypes were aligned to IMGT TRB V, D and J references with MiTCR v1.1. Analysis was restricted to V-J combinations with a frequency above 0.0001, which covered roughly 99% of repertoires. A TCR clonal expansion and chaos score per V-J combination was defined as the ratio of F50 clonal expansion to chaos observed in the TCRdist matrix. Features were reduced by Welch's t-statistics and random forest to roughly 14 V-J combinations, which fed a naive Bayes classifier. The Morisita-Horn index was used to measure how similar the thyroid and blood repertoires were. In-frame beta chains were kept once TCRdb had trimmed the public reads at Q25 with fastp and called clones with MiXCR. Entries that share a CDR3 protein sequence are merged under the most common genes and DNA. These V and J calls are TCRdb output, not the study's own analysis. Here the sample has 200,000 to 250,000 distinct CDR3 sequences; approximately 21% occur a single time. The leading ten clones occupy around two fifths of the sample.

The ophthalmopathy patients had moderately to severely active disease, with a Clinical Activity Score of 3 or higher, a NOSPECS grade of 4 or higher, and a disease duration of less than 3 months. Patients were excluded if they had other autoimmune diseases, uncontrolled infections, pregnancy or lactation. Clinical symptoms, serum thyroxine, TRAb, thyroid ultrasound and orbital computed tomography formed the basis of the diagnosis. Ficoll-Paque density gradient centrifugation was used to isolate PBMCs from around 10 ml of fresh peripheral blood. Total RNA was extracted using Trizol reagent, and RNA quality was checked on an Agilent 2100 Bioanalyzer.

The sample comprised peripheral blood. The chain is encoded by TRBV6-2 or TRBV6-3 joined to TRBJ2-4; no confident D gene assignment can be made. The receptor comes from a woman aged 50 to 60 with Graves' ophthalmopathy. Donor details come from another sample of the same person, matched by shared clones. The CDR3 amino acid sequence is: CASSQYLANIQYF. The DNA sequence reads TGTGCCAGCAGTCAATATCTCGCGAACATTCAGTACTTC.